This TCR beta chain was profiled in a study of regulatory T cells in long-lasting Graves disease. Through Arm-PCR of CDR3 regions and iRepertoire HTBI primers, TCR beta libraries were built. TCRdb independently ran MiXCR on the multiplex PCR reads; one entry per CDR3 protein. The table includes 530,000 or so distinct CDR3 sequences, roughly a sixth detected once. Germline V gives CDR1 MNHNS, CDR2 SASEGT. Trimming cost V 2 bases and J 0 bases, with 8 bases left between them. The CDR3 is 14 residues long. The time point: newly diagnosed GD, antithyroid drugs for less than 3 months. PBMCs provided the RNA from which the TCR library was made. The EDTA tubes were filled with around 9.1 milliliters of drawn peripheral blood. The same sample was also studied in work on T cells in Graves' hyperthyroidism and ophthalmopathy. Per that study: Every diagnosis used clinical symptoms, serum thyroxine and TRAb, thyroid ultrasound and orbital computed tomography.

This specimen was peripheral blood mononuclear cells (PBMCs), taken at new diagnosis, from a patient treated with antithyroid drugs. V is TRBV6-1 and J is TRBJ2-7; no reliable D call. This TCR was sampled from a man between 18 and 35 years old with Graves disease. The CDR3 reads CASSENPSSYEQYF. CDR3 sequence (DNA): TGTGCCAGCAGTGAAAACCCAAGCTCCTACGAGCAGTACTTC.